This T cell receptor (beta chain) appears in the sequencing data of a study of blood T cell repertoires in COVID-19. About the study: T cells, B-cell-depleted T cells, or PBMCs supplied cDNA or gDNA.

Measured with immunoSEQ multiplex PCR; TCRdb has only the in-frame clones, and not every one. Found here are 90,000 to 150,000 clones, 75% to 80% of them singletons; the top ten hold roughly 8.6%. V lost 6 bases and J lost 3; bases outside the gene matches: 5. The CDR3 runs 14 residues. Germline lookup yields CDR1 LNHDA and CDR2 SQIVND (reference sequence). The clonotype originates from a human donor in a cohort sampled during active COVID-19. The chain links TRBV19 to TRBJ1-2, with 9 bases aligning to TRBD1. The source material was peripheral blood. The CDR3 DNA follows: TGTGCCAGTAGCTCCGGACAGGGGTACTATGGCTACACCTTC. Translation gives CASSSGQGYYGYTF. The variable domain in full, with the rest retrieved from reference TRBV19 and TRBJ1-2, is DGGITQSPKYLFRKEGQNVTLSCEQNLNHDAMYWYRQDPGQGLRLIYYSQIVNDFQKGDIAEGYSVSREKKESFPLTVTSAQKNPTAFYLCASSSGQGYYGYTFGSGTRLTVV.